This T cell receptor (beta chain) stems from a study of T cell responses to AZD1222 COVID-19 vaccine. Overall study results and limits: The study sampled repertoires only after the peak T cell response.

The table came from immunoSEQ multiplex PCR; TCRdb's copy has only in-frame clones and leaves some out. Found here are 150,000 to 180,000 clones, about nine tenths of them singletons; the top ten hold approximately 1.8%. V was shortened by 3 bases and J by 5 bases, with 14 bases between the two germline ends. CDR3 length: 14 residues. Germline V gene sequence: CDR1 DFQATT, CDR2 SNEGSKA (reference sequence). This clone was detected only once. Its specificity is not known. The TCR comes from an adult in good health. The genes are TRBV20-1 and TRBJ2-1; D possibly matches TRBD1 or TRBD2 (5 bases each). The sequenced sample was peripheral blood, obtained on day 0 of AZD1222 vaccination. CDR3 residues: CSASLDGANNEQFF. CDR3 nucleotide sequence: TGCAGTGCTAGTCTGGACGGGGCCAACAATGAGCAGTTCTTC.